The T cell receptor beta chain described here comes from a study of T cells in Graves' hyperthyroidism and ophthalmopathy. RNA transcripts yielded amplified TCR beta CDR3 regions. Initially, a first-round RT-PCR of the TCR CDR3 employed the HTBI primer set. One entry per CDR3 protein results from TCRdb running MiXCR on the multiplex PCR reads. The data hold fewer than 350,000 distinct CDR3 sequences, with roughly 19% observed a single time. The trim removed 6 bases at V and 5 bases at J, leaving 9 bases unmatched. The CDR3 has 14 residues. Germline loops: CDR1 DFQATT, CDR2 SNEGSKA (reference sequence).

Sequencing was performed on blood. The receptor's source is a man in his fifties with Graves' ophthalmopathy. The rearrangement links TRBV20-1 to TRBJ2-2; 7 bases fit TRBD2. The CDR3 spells CSAPSGKRTGELFF. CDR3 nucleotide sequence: TGCAGTGCGCCCAGCGGGAAGCGAACCGGGGAGCTGTTTTTT.